This T cell receptor (beta chain) was sequenced for a study of pediatric ulcerative colitis. Blood was drawn at the time of colonoscopy. Per the germline V gene, CDR1 is LNHDA and CDR2 is SQIVND (reference sequence). V dropped 1 base and J dropped 5; count of bases not matched to a gene: 4. The CDR3 is 15 residues long. The assay was immunoSEQ multiplex PCR, and TCRdb's table has in-frame clones only and misses some. The sample comprises about 60,000 clones, 80% to 90% of which are singletons, and about 1.5% rests with the top ten. General study points: Acute severe colitis showed lower rectal diversity from clonal expansions. A couple of rectal CDR3 clonotypes occurred in all ulcerative colitis patients.

Concerning this clone: Its antigen is not known.

The sample taken for sequencing was blood. The chain joins TRBV19 to TRBJ1-4; 7 positions agree with TRBD1. The receptor was derived from a boy aged 5-17 years who was a control in a study of pediatric ulcerative colitis. For the CDR3, the DNA is TGTGCCAGTAGTATAGTATGGGGACAGAATGAAAAACTGTTTTTT. It codes for CASSIVWGQNEKLFF.